Listed below are T cell receptor beta chains from one sample, sequenced in a study of control samples from healthy donors and cancer patients. The repertoire was sequenced with immunoSEQ multiplex PCR; TCRdb's copy has only in-frame clones and lacks some. Found here are some 30,000 clones, 91% of them singletons; the top ten hold about 12%. Source material: PBMCs. Receptors originate from a man aged 50 or older with lung cancer. CDR3s include the opening cysteine and the closing phenylalanine or tryptophan. Fields, in order: V gene, clone size, J gene, CDR3 length, D gene, CDR3 DNA, CDR3 protein. A D gene is named only where the DNA matches it firmly. Size tells how often a clone was seen (once, few, many) or the class of an expanded clone, and some rows leave it out.

v_call: TRBV2; clone_size: few; j_call: TRBJ1-3; cdr3_length: 14; d_call: -; cdr3_nt: TGTGCCAGCAGGGGAGACGGCTCTGGAAACACCATATATTTT; cdr3_aa: CASRGDGSGNTIYF
v_call: TRBV6-5; clone_size: once; j_call: TRBJ1-1; cdr3_length: 14; d_call: -; cdr3_nt: TGTGCCAGCAGTTACGAAGGGAGGGGCACTGAAGCTTTCTTT; cdr3_aa: CASSYEGRGTEAFF
v_call: TRBV19; clone_size: -; j_call: TRBJ1-4; cdr3_length: 13; d_call: -; cdr3_nt: TGTGCCAGTAGTATTTCAGGGACTGAAAAACTGTTTTTT; cdr3_aa: CASSISGTEKLFF
v_call: TRBV28; clone_size: once; j_call: TRBJ1-5; cdr3_length: 12; d_call: -; cdr3_nt: TGTGCCAGCAGTGACCTGTCGAGTCCCCAGCATTTT; cdr3_aa: CASSDLSSPQHF
v_call: TRBV19; clone_size: -; j_call: TRBJ2-1; cdr3_length: 15; d_call: TRBD2; cdr3_nt: TGTGCCAGTAGTATGGGACTAGTCCAGGGCAATGAGCAGTTCTTC; cdr3_aa: CASSMGLVQGNEQFF
v_call: TRBV30; clone_size: -; j_call: TRBJ2-1; cdr3_length: 15; d_call: -; cdr3_nt: TGTGCCTGGAGTGGGAGCGGGTTCCACCGGGATGAGCAGTTCTTC; cdr3_aa: CAWSGSGFHRDEQFF
v_call: TRBV5-1; clone_size: -; j_call: TRBJ2-7; cdr3_length: 13; d_call: -; cdr3_nt: TGCGCCAGCAGCGCGGACCTGATCTACGAGCAGTACTTC; cdr3_aa: CASSADLIYEQYF
v_call: TRBV7-2; clone_size: few; j_call: TRBJ2-3; cdr3_length: 17; d_call: TRBD2; cdr3_nt: TGTGCCAGCAACCTAGGGGCACTAGCGGCTAGCACAGATACGCAGTATTTT; cdr3_aa: CASNLGALAASTDTQYF
v_call: TRBV5-1; clone_size: -; j_call: TRBJ2-2; cdr3_length: 12; d_call: -; cdr3_nt: TGCGCCAGCAGCCCTAACACCGGGGAGCTGTTTTTT; cdr3_aa: CASSPNTGELFF
v_call: TRBV2; clone_size: -; j_call: TRBJ2-1; cdr3_length: 12; d_call: -; cdr3_nt: TGTGCCAGCAGGCCCCAGTCCCATGAGCAGTTCTTC; cdr3_aa: CASRPQSHEQFF
v_call: TRBV10-3; clone_size: -; j_call: TRBJ1-1; cdr3_length: 16; d_call: TRBD1; cdr3_nt: TGTGCCATCAGCGGGACAGAGAGAAAAATGAACACTGAAGCCTTCTTT; cdr3_aa: CAISGTERKMNTEAFF
v_call: TRBV10-1; clone_size: -; j_call: TRBJ1-3; cdr3_length: 14; d_call: -; cdr3_nt: TGCGCCAGCAGTGTGGACAGCTCTGGAAACACCATATATTTT; cdr3_aa: CASSVDSSGNTIYF
v_call: TRBV27; clone_size: -; j_call: TRBJ2-5; cdr3_length: 13; d_call: -; cdr3_nt: TGTGCCAGCAGTTTATCCGTATTGGGGACCCAGTACTTC; cdr3_aa: CASSLSVLGTQYF
v_call: TRBV6-5; clone_size: -; j_call: TRBJ2-7; cdr3_length: 15; d_call: -; cdr3_nt: TGTGCCAGCAGTTACAGGCCAGGGCGTACCTACGAGCAGTACTTC; cdr3_aa: CASSYRPGRTYEQYF
v_call: TRBV10-2; clone_size: once; j_call: TRBJ2-5; cdr3_length: 14; d_call: TRBD1; cdr3_nt: TGCGCCAGCAGTGAGGGGGGCAGGGGGGAGACCCAGTACTTC; cdr3_aa: CASSEGGRGETQYF
v_call: TRBV3-1/TRBV3-2; clone_size: once; j_call: TRBJ2-2; cdr3_length: 13; d_call: -; cdr3_nt: TGTGCCAGCAGCCCCATTAGGGACGGGGAGCTGTTTTTT; cdr3_aa: CASSPIRDGELFF
v_call: TRBV9; clone_size: -; j_call: TRBJ1-3; cdr3_length: 15; d_call: -; cdr3_nt: TGTGCCAGCAGCGTGGGCTACGGCCCGGCGAACACCATATATTTT; cdr3_aa: CASSVGYGPANTIYF
v_call: TRBV25-1; clone_size: -; j_call: TRBJ2-3; cdr3_length: 16; d_call: TRBD1; cdr3_nt: TGTGCCAGCAGTGAAGGAACGACAGGGGGGACAGATACGCAGTATTTT; cdr3_aa: CASSEGTTGGTDTQYF
v_call: TRBV11-2; clone_size: once; j_call: TRBJ2-1; cdr3_length: 12; d_call: -; cdr3_nt: TGTGCCAGCAGCCTAACACTCGATGAGCAGTTCTTC; cdr3_aa: CASSLTLDEQFF
v_call: TRBV5-4; clone_size: -; j_call: TRBJ1-4; cdr3_length: 13; d_call: -; cdr3_nt: TGTGCCAGCAGCTTTGATAGGAATGAAAAACTGTTTTTT; cdr3_aa: CASSFDRNEKLFF
v_call: TRBV12-3/TRBV12-4; clone_size: -; j_call: TRBJ2-2; cdr3_length: 12; d_call: -; cdr3_nt: TGTGCCAGCAGTTTACACACCGGGGAGCTGTTTTTT; cdr3_aa: CASSLHTGELFF
v_call: TRBV5-1; clone_size: -; j_call: TRBJ2-7; cdr3_length: 13; d_call: -; cdr3_nt: TGCGCCAGCAGCTTGACAGTAACCTACGAGCAGTACTTC; cdr3_aa: CASSLTVTYEQYF
v_call: TRBV11-2; clone_size: -; j_call: TRBJ2-3; cdr3_length: 15; d_call: -; cdr3_nt: TGTGCCAGCAGCTTAGACAGGACTAGCACAGATACGCAGTATTTT; cdr3_aa: CASSLDRTSTDTQYF
v_call: TRBV20-1; clone_size: few; j_call: TRBJ2-5; cdr3_length: 12; d_call: TRBD2; cdr3_nt: TGCAGTGCTAGTGTTAGCGGGGAGACCCAGTACTTC; cdr3_aa: CSASVSGETQYF
v_call: TRBV19; clone_size: -; j_call: TRBJ2-3; cdr3_length: 20; d_call: -; cdr3_nt: TGTGCCAGTAGTAAGAGCGGTTTAGCAGGGACGAGGTTAAGCACAGATACGCAGTATTTT; cdr3_aa: CASSKSGLAGTRLSTDTQYF
v_call: TRBV5-4; clone_size: once; j_call: TRBJ1-2; cdr3_length: 15; d_call: TRBD1; cdr3_nt: TGTGCCAGCAGCTTAAGACAGGGGGCCGGAGATGGCTACACCTTC; cdr3_aa: CASSLRQGAGDGYTF